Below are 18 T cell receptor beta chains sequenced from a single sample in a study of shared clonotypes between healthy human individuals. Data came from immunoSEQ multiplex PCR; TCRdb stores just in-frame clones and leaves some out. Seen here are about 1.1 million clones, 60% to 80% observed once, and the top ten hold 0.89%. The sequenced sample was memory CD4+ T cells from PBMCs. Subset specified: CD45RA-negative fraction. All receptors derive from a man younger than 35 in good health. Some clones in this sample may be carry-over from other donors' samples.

Written as DNA, the CDR3 is TGTGCCAGCGGGAGCACGGGAGGCACCGGGGAGCTGTTTTTT. Its protein product is CASGSTGGTGELFF. The chain employs TRBV19 and TRBJ2-2; 7 positions agree with TRBD2. The germline CDR1 and CDR2 sequences are LNHDA and SQIVND (reference sequence). The CDR3 spans 14 residues. Trimming removed 9 bases from V and 4 bases from J; junction bases left unmatched: 8.

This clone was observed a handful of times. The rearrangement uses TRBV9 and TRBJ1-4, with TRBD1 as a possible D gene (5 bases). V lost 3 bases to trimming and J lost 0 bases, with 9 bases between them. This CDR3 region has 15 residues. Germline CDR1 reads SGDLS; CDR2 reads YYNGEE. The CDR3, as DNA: TGTGCCAGCAGCGGGGGCGGTTCAACTAATGAAAAACTGTTTTTT. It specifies CASSGGGSTNEKLFF.

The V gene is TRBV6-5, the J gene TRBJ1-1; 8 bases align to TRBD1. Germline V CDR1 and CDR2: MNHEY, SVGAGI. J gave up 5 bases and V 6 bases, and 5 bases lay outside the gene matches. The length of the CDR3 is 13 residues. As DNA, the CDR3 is TGTGCCAGCAGCAGGGGGCAGAAGACTGAAGCTTTCTTT. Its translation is CASSRGQKTEAFF.

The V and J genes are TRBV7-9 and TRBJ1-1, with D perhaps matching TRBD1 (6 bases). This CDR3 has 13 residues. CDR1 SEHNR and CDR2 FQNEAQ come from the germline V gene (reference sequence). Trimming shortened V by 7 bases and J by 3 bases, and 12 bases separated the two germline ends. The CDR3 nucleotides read TGTGCCAGCACCCCGGACAGAGACACTGAAGCTTTCTTT. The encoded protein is CASTPDRDTEAFF.

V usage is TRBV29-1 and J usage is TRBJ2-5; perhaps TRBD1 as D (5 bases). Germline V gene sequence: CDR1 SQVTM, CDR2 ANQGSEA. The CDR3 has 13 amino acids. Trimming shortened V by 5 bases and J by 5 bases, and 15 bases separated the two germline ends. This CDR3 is CSVLTARVETQYF. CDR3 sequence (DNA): TGCAGCGTTTTGACAGCCAGGGTGGAGACCCAGTACTTC.

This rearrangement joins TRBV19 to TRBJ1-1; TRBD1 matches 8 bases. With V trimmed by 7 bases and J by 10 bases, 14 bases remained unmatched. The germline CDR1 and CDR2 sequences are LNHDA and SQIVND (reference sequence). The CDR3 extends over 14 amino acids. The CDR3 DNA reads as TGTGCCAGTATCTGGACAGGGAGGATCCCCCGAGCTTTCTTT. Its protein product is CASIWTGRIPRAFF.

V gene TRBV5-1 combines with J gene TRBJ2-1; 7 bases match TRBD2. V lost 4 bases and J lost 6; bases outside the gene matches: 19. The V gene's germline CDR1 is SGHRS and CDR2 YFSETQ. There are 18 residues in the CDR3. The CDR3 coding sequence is TGCGCCAGCAGCCCGTTAGCGGGCGGCTCCCCCCGGGGCAATGAGCAGTTCTTC. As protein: CASSPLAGGSPRGNEQFF. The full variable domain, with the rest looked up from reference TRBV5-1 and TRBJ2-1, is KAGVTQTPRYLIKTRGQQVTLSCSPISGHRSVSWYQQTPGQGLQFLFEYFSETQRNKGNFPGRFSGRQFSNSRSEMNVSTLELGDSALYLCASSPLAGGSPRGNEQFFGPGTRLTVL.

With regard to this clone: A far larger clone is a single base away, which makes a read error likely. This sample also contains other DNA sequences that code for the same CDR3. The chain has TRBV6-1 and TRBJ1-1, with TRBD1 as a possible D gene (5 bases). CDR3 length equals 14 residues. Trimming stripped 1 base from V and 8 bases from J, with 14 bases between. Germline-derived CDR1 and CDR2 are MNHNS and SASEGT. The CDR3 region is CASSEVTGVAEAFF. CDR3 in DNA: TGTGCCAGCAGTGAAGTGACGGGGGTAGCGGAAGCTTTCTTT.

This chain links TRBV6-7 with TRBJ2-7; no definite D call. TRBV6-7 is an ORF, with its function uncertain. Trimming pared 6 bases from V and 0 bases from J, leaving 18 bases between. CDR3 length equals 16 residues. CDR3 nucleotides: TGTGCCAGCAGAAACTCGAGGAGAAAGAGCTCCTACGAGCAGTACTTC. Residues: CASRNSRRKSSYEQYF.

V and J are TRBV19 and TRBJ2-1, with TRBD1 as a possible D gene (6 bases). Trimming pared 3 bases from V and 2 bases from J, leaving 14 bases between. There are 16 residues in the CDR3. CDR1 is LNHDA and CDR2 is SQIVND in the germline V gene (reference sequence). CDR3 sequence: CASSMMGAGAYNEQFF. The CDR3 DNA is TGTGCCAGTAGTATGATGGGGGCAGGGGCCTACAATGAGCAGTTCTTC.

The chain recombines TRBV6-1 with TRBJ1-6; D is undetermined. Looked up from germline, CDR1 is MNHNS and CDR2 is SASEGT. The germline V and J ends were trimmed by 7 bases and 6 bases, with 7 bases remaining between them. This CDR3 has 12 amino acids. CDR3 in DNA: TGTGCCAGCAACCAACCTAATTCACCCCTCCACTTT. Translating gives CASNQPNSPLHF.

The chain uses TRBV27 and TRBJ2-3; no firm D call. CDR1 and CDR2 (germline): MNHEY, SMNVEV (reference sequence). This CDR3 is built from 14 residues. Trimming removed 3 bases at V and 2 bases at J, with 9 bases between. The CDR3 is CASSLGSPTDTQYF. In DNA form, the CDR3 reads TGTGCCAGCAGTTTGGGGTCCCCCACAGATACGCAGTATTTT.

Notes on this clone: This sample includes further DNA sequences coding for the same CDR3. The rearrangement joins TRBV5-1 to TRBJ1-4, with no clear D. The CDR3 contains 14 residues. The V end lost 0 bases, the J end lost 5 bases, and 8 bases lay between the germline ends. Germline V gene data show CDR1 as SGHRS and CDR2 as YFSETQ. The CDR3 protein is CASSLAPENEKLFF. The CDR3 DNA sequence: TGCGCCAGCAGCTTGGCACCCGAAAATGAAAAACTGTTTTTT.

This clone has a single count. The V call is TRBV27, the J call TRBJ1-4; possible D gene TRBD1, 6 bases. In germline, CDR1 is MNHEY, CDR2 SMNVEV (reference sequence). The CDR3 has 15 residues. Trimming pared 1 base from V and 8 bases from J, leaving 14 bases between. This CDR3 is CASSLFRGAKEKLFF. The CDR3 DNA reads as TGTGCCAGCAGTTTATTTCGGGGGGCAAAGGAAAAACTGTTTTTT. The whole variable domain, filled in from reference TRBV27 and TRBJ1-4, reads EAQVTQNPRYLITVTGKKLTVTCSQNMNHEYMSWYRQDPGLGLRQIYYSMNVEVTDKGDVPEGYKVSRKEKRNFPLILESPSPNQTSLYFCASSLFRGAKEKLFFGSGTQLSVL.

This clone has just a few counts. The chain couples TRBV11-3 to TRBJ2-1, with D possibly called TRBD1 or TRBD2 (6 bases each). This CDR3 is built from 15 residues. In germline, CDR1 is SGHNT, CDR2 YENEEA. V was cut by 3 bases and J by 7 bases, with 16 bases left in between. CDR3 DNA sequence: TGTGCCAGCAGCTTGGGGGGCAGCCGGGGAAATGAGCAGTTCTTC. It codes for CASSLGGSRGNEQFF.

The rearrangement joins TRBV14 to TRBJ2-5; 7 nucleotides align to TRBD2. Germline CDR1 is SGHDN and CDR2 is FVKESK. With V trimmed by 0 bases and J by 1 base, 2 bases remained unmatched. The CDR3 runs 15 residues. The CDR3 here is CASSQDWGGQETQYF. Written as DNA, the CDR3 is TGTGCCAGCAGCCAAGATTGGGGGGGCCAAGAGACCCAGTACTTC.

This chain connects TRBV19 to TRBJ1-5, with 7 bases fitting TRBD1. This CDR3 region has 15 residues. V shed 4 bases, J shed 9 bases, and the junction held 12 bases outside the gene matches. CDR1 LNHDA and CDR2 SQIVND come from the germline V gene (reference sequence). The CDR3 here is CASSSLGQAFLPQHF. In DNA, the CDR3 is TGTGCCAGTAGTAGTCTTGGACAGGCCTTCTTGCCCCAGCATTTT.

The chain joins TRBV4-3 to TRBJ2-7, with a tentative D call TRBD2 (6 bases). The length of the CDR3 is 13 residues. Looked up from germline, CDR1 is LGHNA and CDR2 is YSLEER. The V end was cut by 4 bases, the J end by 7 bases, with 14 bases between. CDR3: CASSRETGREQYF. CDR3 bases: TGCGCCAGCAGCCGAGAAACTGGGAGGGAGCAGTACTTC.